The clone carrying this TCR beta chain was picked up one time. Followed longitudinally, the Seattle patients had been enrolled during active infection. This entry belongs to a study of blood T cell repertoires in COVID-19. Study-wide background: T cells, B-cell-depleted T cells, or PBMCs supplied cDNA or gDNA.

The germline CDR1 and CDR2 sequences are SNHLY and FYNNEI. V lost 6 bases and J lost 6, with 9 bases in between. The CDR3 is 12 amino acids. Methods used by the authors: Estimated nucleated cell counts came from reference gene primer amplification. Sequencing used immunoSEQ multiplex PCR; TCRdb keeps in-frame clones, though not all of them. V, J and clone size were drawn from that table, and D and trimming were deduced from the DNA. The sample lists over 60,000 clones, about 80% occurring once. The sequencing sample was made of peripheral blood. J is TRBJ1-5 and V is TRBV2; D remains unclear. This TCR derives from a man over 45 with COVID-19, enrolled during active disease. CDR3 residues: CASRRGSQPQHF. The DNA of the CDR3 is TGTGCCAGCAGGCGGGGTTCTCAGCCCCAGCATTTT.